This T cell receptor (beta chain) was sequenced for a study of neoadjuvant anti-PD-1 for oral cavity cancer. Background on the study: Around day 43, patients without progression received a fourth nivolumab dose before surgery. Study-level results: Non-responders to neoadjuvant nivolumab had significantly more clonal PBMC T cells than responders.

In its sample, this clone was seen once. What it binds is not known. As to time point: after neoadjuvant nivolumab, at surgical resection. Patients were newly diagnosed with stage II-IVA oral cavity squamous cell carcinoma without prior systemic or radiation treatment. Germline assignment: CDR1 SNHLY and CDR2 FYNNEI. Trimming took off 7 bases at V and 9 bases at J, with 16 bases between the two ends. CDR3 length: 13 amino acids. Blood libraries mostly used roughly 500 ng genomic DNA, six replicates each. Assay: immunoSEQ multiplex PCR; the TCRdb copy retains only in-frame clones and omits some. The sample consists of about 42,000 clones, about 76% of them appearing once.

The sequencing here drew on PBMCs, taken after nivolumab (anti-PD-1) treatment. The chain has TRBV2 and TRBJ2-1; perhaps TRBD2 as D (5 bases). This receptor was taken from a person aged 40-85 years with oral cavity squamous cell carcinoma. In DNA form, the CDR3 reads TGTGCCAGCACCTTACGGAGCGGCGGTGAGCAGTTCTTC. This encodes CASTLRSGGEQFF.